This TCR beta chain was sequenced in a study of T-cell memory formation after mild COVID-19. Study observations and caveats: Balance between CD4 and CD8 was seen in clones contracting day 15 to 85, and a CD4+ lean was seen in later expanders.

This clonotype showed up just a few times. The antigen is unknown. V lost 0 bases to trimming and J lost 2 bases, with 13 bases between them. The CDR3 spans 16 residues. CDR1 and CDR2 from the germline V gene are DFQATT and SNEGSKA (reference sequence). Via MiXCR, TCRdb re-called the 5' RACE reads, giving one row per CDR3 protein. The data contain 250,000 to 300,000 distinct CDR3 sequences, approximately 19% of them singletons. The chain joins TRBV20-1 to TRBJ2-2; tentatively, D is TRBD1 (6 bases). The origin of this receptor is a man aged 18 to 29 who had mild COVID-19 (a few samples of this study predate the infection). Cell type and time point are not known. The specimen sequenced was PBMCs or a T cell subset sorted from them (not recorded which). Written as DNA, the CDR3 is TGCAGTGCTAGAGACAGGGACATGGAAAACACCGGGGAGCTGTTTTTT. This gives the protein CSARDRDMENTGELFF.